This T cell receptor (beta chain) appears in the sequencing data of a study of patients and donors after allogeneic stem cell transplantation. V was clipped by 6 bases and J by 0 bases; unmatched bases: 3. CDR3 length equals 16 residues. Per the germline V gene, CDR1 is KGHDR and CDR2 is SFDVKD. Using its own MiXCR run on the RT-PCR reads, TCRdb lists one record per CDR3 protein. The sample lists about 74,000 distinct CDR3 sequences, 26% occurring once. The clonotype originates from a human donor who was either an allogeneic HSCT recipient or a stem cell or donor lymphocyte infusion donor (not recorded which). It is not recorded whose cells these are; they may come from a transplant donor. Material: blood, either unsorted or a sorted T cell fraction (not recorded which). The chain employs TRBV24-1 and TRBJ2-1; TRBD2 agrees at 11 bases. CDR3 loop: CATSPSGGSSYNEQFF. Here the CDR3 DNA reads TGTGCCACCAGTCCTAGCGGGGGGAGCTCCTACAATGAGCAGTTCTTC.